In its sample, the clone carrying this TCR beta chain was seen once. The CDR3 runs to 16 residues. Trimming left V 2 bases short and J 3 bases short, with 14 bases between. Germline CDR1 SGHVT, CDR2 SQSDAQ. The source of the sample is a study of cytomegalovirus exposure and HLA in healthy donors. 13 Jbeta primers and 60 Vbeta primers were used for the PCR. Sequenced by immunoSEQ multiplex PCR; TCRdb stores in-frame clones only, minus some. Of 160,000 or so clones in the sample, roughly 85% are singletons; the top ten hold about 9.7%. The rearrangement joins TRBV7-4 to TRBJ1-5; no clear D. The specimen sequenced was PBMCs. The source of this sequence is a man between 18 and 35 years old in good health and CMV-seropositive. The CDR3 loop reads CASSLKFGQHNQPQHF. CDR3 bases: TGTGCCAGCAGCTTAAAATTTGGGCAGCACAATCAGCCCCAGCATTTT.